Reported below is one T cell receptor beta chain. Its antigen remains unidentified. The data are from a study of cytomegalovirus exposure and HLA in healthy donors. Primers: 60 Vbeta forward and 13 Jbeta reverse. Here immunoSEQ multiplex PCR was the method, and the copy in TCRdb shows in-frame clones only, minus some. This table has tens of thousands of clones, about 72% appearing once. Study-level results: A missense DCLRE1C variant was associated with V- and J-gene trimming of TCR beta chains in a later analysis, and an independent cohort replicated the association. DRB1 had the most TCR associations and HLA-C the fewest, a later analysis found, with rates varying by HLA locus.

Sequencing was performed on PBMCs. The TCR comes from a man aged 30 to 45 in good health and CMV-seronegative.

The CDR3, as DNA: TGCGCCAGCAGCTTACTAGCGGAGACCGGGGAGCTGTTTTTT. This translates into CASSLLAETGELFF. This chain links TRBV5-1 with TRBJ2-2, with 8 bases fitting TRBD2. V dropped 2 bases and J dropped 5; count of bases not matched to a gene: 2. This CDR3 is 14 amino acids long. CDR1 SGHRS and CDR2 YFSETQ come from the germline V gene.